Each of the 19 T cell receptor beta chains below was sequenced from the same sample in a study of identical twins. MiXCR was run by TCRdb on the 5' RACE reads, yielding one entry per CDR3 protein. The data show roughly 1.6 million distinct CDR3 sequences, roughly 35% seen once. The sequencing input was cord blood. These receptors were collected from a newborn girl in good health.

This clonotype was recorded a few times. CDR3: CSVEQGANTGELFF. For the CDR3, the DNA is TGCAGCGTTGAACAGGGGGCGAACACCGGGGAGCTGTTTTTT. The chain couples TRBV29-1 to TRBJ2-2; 7 bases match TRBD1. Germline V gene sequence: CDR1 SQVTM, CDR2 ANQGSEA. With 2 bases clipped from V and 0 bases from J, the junction kept 0 bases outside the gene matches. This CDR3 comprises 14 residues.

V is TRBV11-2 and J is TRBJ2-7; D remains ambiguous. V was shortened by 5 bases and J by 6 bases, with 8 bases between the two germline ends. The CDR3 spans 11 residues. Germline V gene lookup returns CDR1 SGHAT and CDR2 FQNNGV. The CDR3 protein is CASSTYLEQYF. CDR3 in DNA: TGTGCCAGCAGCACATACCTCGAGCAGTACTTC.

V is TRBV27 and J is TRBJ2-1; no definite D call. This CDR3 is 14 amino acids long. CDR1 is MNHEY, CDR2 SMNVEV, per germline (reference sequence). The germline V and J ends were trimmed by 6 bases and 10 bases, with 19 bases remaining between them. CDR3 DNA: TGTGCCAGCAGCTCCTTCCTCGGCAGTACCGAGCAGTTCTTC. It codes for CASSSFLGSTEQFF.

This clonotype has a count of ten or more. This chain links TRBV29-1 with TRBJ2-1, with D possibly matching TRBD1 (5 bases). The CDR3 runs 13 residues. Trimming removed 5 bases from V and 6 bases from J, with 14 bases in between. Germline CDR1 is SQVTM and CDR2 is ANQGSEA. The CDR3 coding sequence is TGCAGCGTTCCTCGCGTGCAGGGCAATGAGCAGTTCTTC. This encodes CSVPRVQGNEQFF.

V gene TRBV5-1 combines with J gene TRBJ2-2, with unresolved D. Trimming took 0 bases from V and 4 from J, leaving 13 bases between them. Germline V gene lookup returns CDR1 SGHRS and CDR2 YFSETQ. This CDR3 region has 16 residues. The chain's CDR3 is CASSLVKGSTTGELFF. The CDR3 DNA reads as TGCGCCAGCAGCTTGGTTAAGGGCAGTACCACCGGGGAGCTGTTTTTT.

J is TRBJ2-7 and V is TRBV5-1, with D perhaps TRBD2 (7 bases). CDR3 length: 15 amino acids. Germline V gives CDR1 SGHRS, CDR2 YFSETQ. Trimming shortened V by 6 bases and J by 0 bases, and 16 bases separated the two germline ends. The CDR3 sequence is CASILRGPSSYEQYF. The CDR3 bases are TGCGCCAGCATCCTGCGGGGGCCGAGCTCCTACGAGCAGTACTTC. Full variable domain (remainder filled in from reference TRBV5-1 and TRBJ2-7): KAGVTQTPRYLIKTRGQQVTLSCSPISGHRSVSWYQQTPGQGLQFLFEYFSETQRNKGNFPGRFSGRQFSNSRSEMNVSTLELGDSALYLCASILRGPSSYEQYFGPGTRLTVT.

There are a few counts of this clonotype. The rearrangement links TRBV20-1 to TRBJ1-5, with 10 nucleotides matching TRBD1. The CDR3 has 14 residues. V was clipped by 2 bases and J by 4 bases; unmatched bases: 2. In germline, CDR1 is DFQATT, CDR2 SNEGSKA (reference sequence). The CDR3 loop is CSARWDRGNQPQHF. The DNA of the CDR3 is TGCAGTGCTAGATGGGACAGGGGAAATCAGCCCCAGCATTTT.

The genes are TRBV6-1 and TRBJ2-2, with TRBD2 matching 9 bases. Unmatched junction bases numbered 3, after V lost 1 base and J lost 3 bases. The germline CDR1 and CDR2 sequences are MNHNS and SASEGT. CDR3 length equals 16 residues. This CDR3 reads CASSEGGRGHTGELFF. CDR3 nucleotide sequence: TGTGCCAGCAGTGAAGGCGGGAGGGGGCACACCGGGGAGCTGTTTTTT.

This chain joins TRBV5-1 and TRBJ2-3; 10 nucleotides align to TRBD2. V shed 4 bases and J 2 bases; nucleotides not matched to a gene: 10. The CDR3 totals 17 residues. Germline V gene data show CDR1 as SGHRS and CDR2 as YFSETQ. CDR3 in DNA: TGCGCCAGCAGCCCTGGAGCACTAGCGGGAATCACAGATACGCAGTATTTT. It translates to CASSPGALAGITDTQYF.

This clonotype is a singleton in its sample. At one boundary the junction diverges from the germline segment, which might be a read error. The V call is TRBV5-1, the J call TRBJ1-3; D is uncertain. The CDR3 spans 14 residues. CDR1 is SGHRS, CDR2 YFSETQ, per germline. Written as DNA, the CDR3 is TGCGCCAGCGGCTTGGAGGTCTCTGGAAACACCATATATTTT. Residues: CASGLEVSGNTIYF. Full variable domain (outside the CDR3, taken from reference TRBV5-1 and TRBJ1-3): KAGVTQTPRYLIKTRGQQVTLSCSPISGHRSVSWYQQTPGQGLQFLFEYFSETQRNKGNFPGRFSGRQFSNSRSEMNVSTLELGDSALYLCASGLEVSGNTIYFGEGSWLTVV.

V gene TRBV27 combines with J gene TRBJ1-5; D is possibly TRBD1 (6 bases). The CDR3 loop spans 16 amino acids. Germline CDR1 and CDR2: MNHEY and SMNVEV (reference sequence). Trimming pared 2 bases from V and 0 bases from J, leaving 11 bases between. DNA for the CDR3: TGTGCCAGCAGTTTACGGACAGACCCTAGCAATCAGCCCCAGCATTTT. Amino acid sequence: CASSLRTDPSNQPQHF.

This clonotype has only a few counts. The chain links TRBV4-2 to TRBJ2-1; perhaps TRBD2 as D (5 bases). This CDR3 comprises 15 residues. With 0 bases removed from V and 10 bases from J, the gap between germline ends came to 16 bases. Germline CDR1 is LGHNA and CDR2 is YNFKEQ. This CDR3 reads CASSQDPLAGWEQFF. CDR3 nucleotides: TGTGCCAGCAGCCAAGATCCCCTGGCGGGTTGGGAGCAGTTCTTC.

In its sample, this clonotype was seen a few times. CDR3 coding DNA: TGTGCCAGCAGTTTATTCGCGGGAGTGGCAGAGACCCAGTACTTC. The encoded protein is CASSLFAGVAETQYF. This chain links TRBV28 with TRBJ2-5; 7 bases align to TRBD2. The J segment lost 4 bases and the V segment lost 1 base, leaving 6 bases of the junction unmatched. The CDR3 is 15 residues long. Germline CDR1 and CDR2: MDHEN and SYDVKM.

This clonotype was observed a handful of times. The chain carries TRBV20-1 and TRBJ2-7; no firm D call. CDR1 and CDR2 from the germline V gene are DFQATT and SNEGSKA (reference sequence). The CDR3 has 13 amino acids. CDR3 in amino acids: CPDPGPSSYEQYF. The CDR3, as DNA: TGCCCCGACCCCGGACCTAGCTCCTACGAGCAGTACTTC.

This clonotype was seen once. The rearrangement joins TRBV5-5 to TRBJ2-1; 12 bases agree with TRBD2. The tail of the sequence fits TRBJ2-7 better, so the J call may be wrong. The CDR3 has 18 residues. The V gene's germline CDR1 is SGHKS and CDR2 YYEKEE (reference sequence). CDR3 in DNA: TGTGCCAGCAGCATTTCTAGCGGGGGGGCCCTCCTTTACAATGAGCAGTACTTC. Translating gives CASSISSGGALLYNEQYF.

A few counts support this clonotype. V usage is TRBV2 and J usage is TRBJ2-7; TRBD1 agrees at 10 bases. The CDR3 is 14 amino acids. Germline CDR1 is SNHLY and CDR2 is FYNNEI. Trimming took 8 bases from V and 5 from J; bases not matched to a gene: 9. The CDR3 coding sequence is TGTGCCAGCGCCCGGGACAGGGGAAGAAACGAGCAGTACTTC. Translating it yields CASARDRGRNEQYF.

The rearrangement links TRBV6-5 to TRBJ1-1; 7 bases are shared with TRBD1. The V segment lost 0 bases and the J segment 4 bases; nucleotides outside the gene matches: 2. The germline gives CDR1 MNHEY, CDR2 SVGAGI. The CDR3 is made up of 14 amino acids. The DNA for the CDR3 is TGTGCCAGCAGTTACTCGTCAGGGGGCACTGAAGCTTTCTTT. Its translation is CASSYSSGGTEAFF.

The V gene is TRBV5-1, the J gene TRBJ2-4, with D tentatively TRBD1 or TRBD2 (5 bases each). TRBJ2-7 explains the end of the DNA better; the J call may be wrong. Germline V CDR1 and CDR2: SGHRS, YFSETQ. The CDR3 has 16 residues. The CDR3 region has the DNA TGCGCCAGCAGCATAGGGGTAGCGTCGAGCTCCTACGAGCAGTACTTC. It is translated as CASSIGVASSSYEQYF.

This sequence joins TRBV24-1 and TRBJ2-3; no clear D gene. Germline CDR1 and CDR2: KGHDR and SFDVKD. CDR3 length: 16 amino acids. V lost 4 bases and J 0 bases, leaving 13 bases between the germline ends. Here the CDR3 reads CATSDRARPSTDTQYF. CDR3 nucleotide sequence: TGTGCCACCAGTGACCGAGCCCGGCCTAGCACAGATACGCAGTATTTT.